Each of the 12 T cell receptor beta chains below was sequenced from the same sample in a study of graft-versus-host responses after intestinal transplantation. TCRdb's copy holds only in-frame clones and misses some; the assay was immunoSEQ multiplex PCR. The sample has about 97,000 clones, around nine tenths seen once. The specimen comprised PBMCs, sampled around 68 weeks after intestinal transplant. The receptors derive from a human patient who received an intestinal transplant, so some T cells may come from the graft donor.

The chain carries TRBV5-1 and TRBJ1-4; D unclear. The V end lost 7 bases, the J end lost 0 bases, and 10 bases lay between the germline ends. The length of the CDR3 is 14 residues. Germline V CDR1 and CDR2: SGHRS, YFSETQ. CDR3 in DNA: TGCGCCAGCGGACCAGAGACAACTAATGAAAAACTGTTTTTT. The encoded protein is CASGPETTNEKLFF.

This rearrangement joins TRBV27 to TRBJ2-7; perhaps TRBD1 as D (6 bases). V was pared by 6 bases and J by 2 bases, with 20 bases between. In germline, CDR1 is MNHEY, CDR2 SMNVEV (reference sequence). The length of the CDR3 is 16 residues. CDR3 residues: CASSKITGTSPYEQYF. CDR3 nucleotide sequence: TGTGCCAGCAGCAAGATTACAGGGACGTCTCCCTACGAGCAGTACTTC.

A word on this clone: At the DNA level, this CDR3 is encoded by other sequences in the same sample as well. The rearrangement links TRBV7-2 to TRBJ2-3; D uncertain. The germline V gene has CDR1 SGHTA and CDR2 FQGNSA. The CDR3 is made up of 13 amino acids. V lost 0 bases and J 4 bases, leaving 5 bases between the germline ends. The CDR3 here is CASSLARADTQYF. Written as DNA, the CDR3 is TGTGCCAGCAGCTTAGCCAGAGCAGATACGCAGTATTTT.

This sequence joins TRBV2 and TRBJ1-2; D remains unclear. Germline values: CDR1 SNHLY, CDR2 FYNNEI. This CDR3 has 14 amino acids. Trimming removed 8 bases from V and 7 bases from J, with 20 bases in between. CDR3 DNA: TGTGCCAGCCAGAAAAGCACTGGCGGCGGTGGCTACACCTTC. It specifies CASQKSTGGGGYTF.

As DNA, the CDR3 is TGTGCCACCCGACAGGGGGTGAGCACCGGGGAGCTGTTTTTT. Amino acid sequence: CATRQGVSTGELFF. V and J are TRBV19 and TRBJ2-2, with 9 bases aligning to TRBD1. CDR3 length equals 14 residues. The V gene end was trimmed by 10 bases and the J gene end by 4 bases; junction bases not matched to a gene: 7. CDR1 is LNHDA and CDR2 is SQIVND in the germline V gene (reference sequence).

Points on this clone: Germline is not matched at one junction end, which may reflect a read error. Additional DNA sequences in this sample encode the identical CDR3. The chain carries TRBV9 and TRBJ1-5; the D is unclear. Germline V gives CDR1 SGDLS, CDR2 YYNGEE. The CDR3 is made up of 12 amino acids. The CDR3 DNA reads TGCGCCAGCAGCGTAAGCGGTCAGCCCCAGCATTTT. Translation: CASSVSGQPQHF. The whole variable domain, remainder taken from reference TRBV9 and TRBJ1-5, is DSGVTQTPKHLITATGQRVTLRCSPRSGDLSVYWYQQSLDQGLQFLIQYYNGEERAKGNILERFSAQQFPDLHSELNLSSLELGDSALYFCASSVSGQPQHFGDGTRLSIL.

The chain uses TRBV9 and TRBJ1-6; 10 positions match TRBD1. Trimming took 0 bases from V and 9 from J; bases not matched to a gene: 6. The CDR3 contains 16 residues. In germline, CDR1 is SGDLS, CDR2 YYNGEE. CDR3 protein: CASSVGPGQGSSPLHF. The CDR3 DNA is TGTGCCAGCAGCGTAGGACCGGGACAGGGGAGTTCACCCCTCCACTTT.

V usage is TRBV23-1 and J usage is TRBJ1-2; maybe TRBD1 (5 bases). TRBV23-1 is known as an ORF, though its function is uncertain. Trimming stripped 0 bases from V and 5 bases from J, with 13 bases between. The CDR3 extends over 15 amino acids. This CDR3 is CASSQSKGRDYGYTF. CDR3 in DNA: TGCGCCAGCAGTCAATCGAAGGGCAGGGATTATGGCTACACCTTC.

The chain is built from TRBV2 and TRBJ1-2, with a possible D match to TRBD1 (5 bases). CDR3 length: 12 residues. From germline, CDR1 is SNHLY and CDR2 FYNNEI. V dropped 7 bases and J dropped 9 bases, with 15 bases sitting between them. In DNA, the CDR3 is TGTGCCAGCATGGGGCAGAACCGTAGCTACACCTTC. Translating it yields CASMGQNRSYTF.

J is TRBJ2-7 and V is TRBV9, with a possible D match to TRBD2 (6 bases). The V gene's germline CDR1 is SGDLS and CDR2 YYNGEE. This CDR3 has 15 residues. Deletions cut 0 bases from V and 3 bases from J, with 13 bases between. The DNA for the CDR3 is TGTGCCAGCAGCGTAGGCGGGACCACAGGCTACGAGCAGTACTTC. Encoded protein: CASSVGGTTGYEQYF.

The chain has TRBV19 and TRBJ2-6; weak D call: TRBD2 (5 bases). This CDR3 is built from 15 residues. Per germline, CDR1 LNHDA and CDR2 SQIVND (reference sequence). V was trimmed by 4 bases and J by 2 bases, leaving 9 bases between them. CDR3 sequence: CASSTTRAGANVLTF. The DNA of the CDR3 is TGTGCCAGTAGTACCACGCGGGCTGGGGCCAACGTCCTGACTTTC.

The chain couples TRBV7-9 to TRBJ1-5; the D is unclear. This CDR3 region has 14 residues. Germline V lookup: CDR1 SEHNR, CDR2 FQNEAQ (reference sequence). Trimming took off 3 bases at V and 1 base at J, with 7 bases between the two ends. The CDR3 loop is CASSLASSNQPQHF. The CDR3 DNA sequence: TGTGCCAGCAGCTTGGCTTCGAGCAATCAGCCCCAGCATTTT.